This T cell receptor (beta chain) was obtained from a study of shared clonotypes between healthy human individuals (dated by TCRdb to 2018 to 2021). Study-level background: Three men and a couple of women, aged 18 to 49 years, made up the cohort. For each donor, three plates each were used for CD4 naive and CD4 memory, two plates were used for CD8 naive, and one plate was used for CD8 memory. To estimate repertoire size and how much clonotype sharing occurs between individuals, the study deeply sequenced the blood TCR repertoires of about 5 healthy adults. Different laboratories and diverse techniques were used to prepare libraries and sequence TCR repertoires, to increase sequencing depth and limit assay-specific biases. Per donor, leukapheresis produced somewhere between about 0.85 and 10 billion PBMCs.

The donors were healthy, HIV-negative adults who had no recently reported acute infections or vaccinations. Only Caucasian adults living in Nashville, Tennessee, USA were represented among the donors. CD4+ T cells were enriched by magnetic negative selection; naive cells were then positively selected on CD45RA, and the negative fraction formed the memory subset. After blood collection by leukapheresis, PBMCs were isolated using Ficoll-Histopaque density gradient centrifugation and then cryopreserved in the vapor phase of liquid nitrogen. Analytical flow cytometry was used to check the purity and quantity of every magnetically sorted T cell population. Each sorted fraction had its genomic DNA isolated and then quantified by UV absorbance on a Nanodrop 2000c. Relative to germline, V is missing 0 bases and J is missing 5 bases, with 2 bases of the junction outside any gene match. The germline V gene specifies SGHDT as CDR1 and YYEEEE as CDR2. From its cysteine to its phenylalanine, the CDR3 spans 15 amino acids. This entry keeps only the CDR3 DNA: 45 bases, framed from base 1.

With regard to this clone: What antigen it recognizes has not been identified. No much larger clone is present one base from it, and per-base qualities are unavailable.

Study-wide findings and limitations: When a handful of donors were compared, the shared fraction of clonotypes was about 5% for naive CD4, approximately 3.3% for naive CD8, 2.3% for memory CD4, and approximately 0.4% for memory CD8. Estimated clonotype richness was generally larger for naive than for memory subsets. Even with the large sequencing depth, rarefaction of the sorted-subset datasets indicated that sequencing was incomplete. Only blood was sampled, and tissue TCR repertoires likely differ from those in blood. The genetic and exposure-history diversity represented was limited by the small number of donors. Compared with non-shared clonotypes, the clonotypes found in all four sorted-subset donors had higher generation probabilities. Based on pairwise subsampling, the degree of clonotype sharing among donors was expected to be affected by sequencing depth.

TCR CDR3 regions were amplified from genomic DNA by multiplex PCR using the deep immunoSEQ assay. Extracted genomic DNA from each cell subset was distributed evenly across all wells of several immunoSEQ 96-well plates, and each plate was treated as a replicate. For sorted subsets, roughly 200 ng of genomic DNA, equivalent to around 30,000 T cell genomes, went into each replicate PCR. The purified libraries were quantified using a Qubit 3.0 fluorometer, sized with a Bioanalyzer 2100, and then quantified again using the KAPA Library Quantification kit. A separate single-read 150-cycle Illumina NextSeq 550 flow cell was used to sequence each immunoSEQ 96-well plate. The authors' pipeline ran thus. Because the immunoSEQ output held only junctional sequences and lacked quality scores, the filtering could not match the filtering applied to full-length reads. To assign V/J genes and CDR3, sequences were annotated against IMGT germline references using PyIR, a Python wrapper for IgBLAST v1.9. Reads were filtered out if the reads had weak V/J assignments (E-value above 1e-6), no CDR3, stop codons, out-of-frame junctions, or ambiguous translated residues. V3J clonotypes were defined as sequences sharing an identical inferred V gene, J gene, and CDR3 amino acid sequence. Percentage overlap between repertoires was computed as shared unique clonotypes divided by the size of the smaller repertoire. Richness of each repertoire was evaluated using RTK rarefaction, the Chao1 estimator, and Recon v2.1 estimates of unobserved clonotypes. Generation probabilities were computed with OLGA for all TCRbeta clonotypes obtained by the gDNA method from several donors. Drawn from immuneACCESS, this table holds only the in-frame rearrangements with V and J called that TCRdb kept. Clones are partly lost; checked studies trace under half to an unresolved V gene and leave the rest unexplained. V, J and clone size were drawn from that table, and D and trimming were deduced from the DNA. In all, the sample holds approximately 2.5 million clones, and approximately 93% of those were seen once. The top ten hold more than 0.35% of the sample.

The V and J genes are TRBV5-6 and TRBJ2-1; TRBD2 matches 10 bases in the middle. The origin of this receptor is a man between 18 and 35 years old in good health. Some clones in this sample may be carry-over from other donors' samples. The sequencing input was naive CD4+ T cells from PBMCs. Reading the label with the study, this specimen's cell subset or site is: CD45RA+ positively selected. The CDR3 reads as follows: CASSLVLAGDNEQFF. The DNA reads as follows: TGTGCCAGCAGCTTGGTCCTAGCGGGGGACAATGAGCAGTTCTTC. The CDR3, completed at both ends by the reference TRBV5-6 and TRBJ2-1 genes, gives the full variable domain DAGVTQSPTHLIKTRGQQVTLRCSPKSGHDTVSWYQQALGQGPQFIFQYYEEEERQRGNFPDRFSGHQFPNYSSELNVNALLLGDSALYLCASSLVLAGDNEQFFGPGTRLTVL.